Described below is a single TCR beta chain sequence and its context. The CDR3 is made up of 13 amino acids. V lost 5 bases, J lost 5 bases, and 12 bases lay in between. CDR1 and CDR2 from the germline V gene are LNHNV and YYDKDF (reference sequence). This record comes from a study of OX40 agonist ivuxolimab in advanced cancers. Background on the study: Ivuxolimab is a fully human IgG2 antibody that activates OX40 (CD134). Patients achieving partial responses numbered three: one hepatocellular carcinoma case and two cutaneous melanoma cases.

The data were produced by immunoSEQ multiplex PCR, yet TCRdb's version contains in-frame clones alone and is incomplete. The sample includes 55,000 to 90,000 clones, 82% seen only once; the top ten take roughly 0.4%. The chain carries TRBV15 and TRBJ2-5, with D perhaps matching TRBD1 (6 bases). The TCR sequence derives from an adult with an advanced solid tumor such as melanoma, head and neck, liver or kidney cancer. The sample in question was CD4+ or CD8+ T cells sorted from blood, obtained in a trial of the OX40 agonist ivuxolimab. The CDR3 sequence is CATSPRGRETQYF. As DNA, the CDR3 is TGTGCCACCAGCCCCAGGGGTAGGGAGACCCAGTACTTC.